The 11 T cell receptor beta chains presented below share a single source sample, sequenced in a study of Tregs in tolerant kidney transplant recipients. The nonmyeloablative bone marrow transplants came from related graft donors, with transient mixed chimerism. TCRdb keeps only in-frame clones here, not all; method: immunoSEQ multiplex PCR. Here the sample spans tens of thousands of clones, roughly 93% being singletons. The source was CD4+ T cells from blood (PBMCs), collected 12 months after the transplant. All receptors derive from a human patient who received a combined kidney and bone marrow transplant. Some of these T cells may belong to the graft donor.

The rearrangement uses TRBV6-4 and TRBJ2-5; possible D gene TRBD1, 5 bases. The end of the DNA is better explained by TRBJ2-7, so the J call may be wrong. The CDR3 consists of 12 residues. Germline V gives CDR1 MRHNA, CDR2 SNTAGT. The CDR3 protein is CASSDSGHEQYF. The CDR3 DNA reads TGTGCCAGCAGTGACTCGGGGCACGAGCAGTACTTC.

The rearrangement joins TRBV5-4 to TRBJ2-1; the match to TRBD2 covers 10 bases. The CDR3 is made up of 15 amino acids. The germline V gene has CDR1 SGHNT and CDR2 YYREEE (reference sequence). Germline trimming cut 2 bases from V and 5 bases from J; bases unmatched to any gene: 4. CDR3 sequence reads: CASSLLAGSNNEQFF. The CDR3 DNA reads TGTGCCAGCAGCTTACTAGCGGGATCTAACAATGAGCAGTTCTTC.

This clone showed up just once. The DNA for the CDR3 is TGTGCCAGTAGTTCCCCCGGGAGGGGTAACTATGGCTACACCTTC. Protein product: CASSSPGRGNYGYTF. The chain links TRBV19 to TRBJ1-2; a possible D gene is TRBD1 (5 bases). The germline V gene encodes CDR1 LNHDA and CDR2 SQIVND (reference sequence). The length of the CDR3 is 15 residues. V lost 5 bases and J lost 1, with 14 bases in between.

Here the CDR3 reads CASSLGGSGRIQETQYF. In DNA, the CDR3 is TGTGCCAGCAGCTTAGGTGGATCAGGGCGCATACAAGAGACCCAGTACTTC. The chain has TRBV11-2 and TRBJ2-5; TRBD1 is a possible D gene (5 bases). Trimming removed 1 base from V and 2 bases from J, with 17 bases in between. Germline V gene sequence: CDR1 SGHAT, CDR2 FQNNGV. This CDR3 has 17 residues. Together with reference TRBV11-2 and TRBJ2-5, the CDR3 gives the full variable domain: EAGVAQSPRYKIIEKRQSVAFWCNPISGHATLYWYQQILGQGPKLLIQFQNNGVVDDSQLPKDRFSAERLKGVDSTLKIQPAKLEDSAVYLCASSLGGSGRIQETQYFGPGTRLLVL.

The sample holds one count of this clone. CDR3 residues: CASSPLPTQGYSNQPQHF. The CDR3 region has the DNA TGTGCCAGCAGCCCACTTCCCACCCAGGGGTATAGCAATCAGCCCCAGCATTTT. The rearrangement links TRBV7-8 to TRBJ1-5, with a weak D call TRBD1 (6 bases). Germline assignment: CDR1 SGHVS and CDR2 FQNEAQ. Trimming left V 5 bases short and J 0 bases short, with 20 bases between. This CDR3 region has 18 residues.

The chain couples TRBV18 to TRBJ2-3; 7 bases match TRBD1. Germline lookup yields CDR1 KGHSH and CDR2 LQKENI. V dropped 5 bases and J dropped 4; count of bases not matched to a gene: 0. CDR3 length equals 12 residues. CDR3 protein: CASSGTADTQYF. CDR3 DNA sequence: TGTGCCAGCTCAGGGACAGCAGATACGCAGTATTTT.

The chain employs TRBV29-1 and TRBJ2-7; 8 nucleotides line up with TRBD1. The CDR3 sequence is 14 residues long. Trimming removed 3 bases from V and 6 bases from J; junction bases left unmatched: 10. Per the germline V gene, CDR1 is SQVTM and CDR2 is ANQGSEA. The CDR3 loop is CSVDRAGGGGEQYF. The CDR3 DNA reads as TGCAGCGTTGACAGAGCAGGGGGCGGCGGCGAGCAGTACTTC.

A few counts support this clone. The J gene is TRBJ1-1, the V gene TRBV7-3; TRBD1 matches at 8 bases. The CDR3 runs 14 residues. Germline V gene sequence: CDR1 SGHTA, CDR2 FQGTGA. The V gene end was trimmed by 4 bases and the J gene end by 2 bases; junction bases not matched to a gene: 3. The CDR3 is CASSSRGRNTEAFF. The CDR3 bases are TGTGCCAGCAGCTCCAGGGGGCGAAACACTGAAGCTTTCTTT. The full variable domain, with the rest looked up from reference TRBV7-3 and TRBJ1-1, is GAGVSQTPSNKVTEKGKYVELRCDPISGHTALYWYRQSLGQGPEFLIYFQGTGAADDSGLPNDRFFAVRPEGSVSTLKIQRTERGDSAVYLCASSSRGRNTEAFFGQGTRLTVV.

V usage is TRBV4-2 and J usage is TRBJ2-3; no reliable D call. Germline V gene data show CDR1 as LGHNA and CDR2 as YNFKEQ. The CDR3 runs to 14 residues. V lost 0 bases and J lost 2, with 6 bases in between. DNA for the CDR3: TGTGCCAGCAGCCAAGAACACGACACAGATACGCAGTATTTT. Its protein is CASSQEHDTDTQYF.

V gene TRBV4-2 combines with J gene TRBJ2-2, with 9 bases matching TRBD2. The CDR3 runs 16 residues. CDR1 LGHNA and CDR2 YNFKEQ come from the germline V gene. Unmatched junction bases numbered 6, after V lost 0 bases and J lost 7 bases. The CDR3: CASSQESSGEIGELFF. CDR3 in DNA: TGTGCCAGCAGCCAAGAATCTAGCGGGGAAATCGGGGAGCTGTTTTTT.

The rearrangement links TRBV5-5 to TRBJ2-7, with D perhaps matching TRBD2 (6 bases). Per germline, CDR1 SGHKS and CDR2 YYEKEE (reference sequence). The CDR3 is 17 amino acids. V shed 0 bases and J shed 7 bases, with 23 bases lying between them. This CDR3 reads CASSLVPGLAGSGEQYF. For the CDR3, the DNA is TGTGCCAGCAGCTTGGTCCCAGGGCTGGCGGGAAGCGGAGAGCAGTACTTC. Complete variable domain (other parts from reference TRBV5-5 and TRBJ2-7): DAGVTQSPTHLIKTRGQQVTLRCSPISGHKSVSWYQQVLGQGPQFIFQYYEKEERGRGNFPDRFSARQFPNYSSELNVNALLLGDSALYLCASSLVPGLAGSGEQYFGPGTRLTVT.